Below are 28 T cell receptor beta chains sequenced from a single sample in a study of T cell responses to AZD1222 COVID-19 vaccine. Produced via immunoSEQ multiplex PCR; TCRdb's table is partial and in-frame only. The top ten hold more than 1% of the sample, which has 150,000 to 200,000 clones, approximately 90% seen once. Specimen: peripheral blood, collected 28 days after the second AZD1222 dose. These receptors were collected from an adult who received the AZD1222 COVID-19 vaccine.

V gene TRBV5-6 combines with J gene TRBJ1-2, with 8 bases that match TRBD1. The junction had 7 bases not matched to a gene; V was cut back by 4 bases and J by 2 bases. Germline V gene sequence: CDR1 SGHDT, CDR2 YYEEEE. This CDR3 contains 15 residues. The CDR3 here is CASSPLQGANYGYTF. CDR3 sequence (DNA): TGTGCCAGCAGCCCCCTGCAGGGGGCAAACTATGGCTACACCTTC.

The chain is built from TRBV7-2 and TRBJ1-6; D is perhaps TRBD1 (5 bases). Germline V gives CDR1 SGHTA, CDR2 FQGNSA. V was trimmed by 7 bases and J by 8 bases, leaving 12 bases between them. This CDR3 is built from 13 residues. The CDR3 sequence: CASKAGLYSPLHF. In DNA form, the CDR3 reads TGTGCCAGCAAGGCAGGGTTATATTCACCCCTCCACTTT.

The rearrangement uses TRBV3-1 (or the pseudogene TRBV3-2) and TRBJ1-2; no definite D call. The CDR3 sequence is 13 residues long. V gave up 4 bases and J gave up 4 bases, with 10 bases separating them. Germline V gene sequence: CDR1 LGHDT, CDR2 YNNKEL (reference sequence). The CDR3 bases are TGTGCCAGCAGCCTTAGGGAAGGCTATGGCTACACCTTC. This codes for CASSLREGYGYTF.

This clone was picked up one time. CDR3 in DNA: TGTGCCAGCAGCCCGGGACAGGGGGTTCCCGGGGAGCTGTTTTTT. This codes for CASSPGQGVPGELFF. The V gene is TRBV5-8, the J gene TRBJ2-2; 11 positions match TRBD1. Germline CDR1 and CDR2: SGHTS and YDEGEE. V shed 4 bases and J 6 bases; nucleotides not matched to a gene: 5. The length of the CDR3 is 15 residues.

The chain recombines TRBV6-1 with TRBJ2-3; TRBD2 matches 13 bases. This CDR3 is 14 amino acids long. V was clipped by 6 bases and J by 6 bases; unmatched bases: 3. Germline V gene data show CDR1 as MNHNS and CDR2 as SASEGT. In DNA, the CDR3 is TGTGCCAGCAGGGAACTAGCGGGGGGGGATACGCAGTATTTT. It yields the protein CASRELAGGDTQYF.

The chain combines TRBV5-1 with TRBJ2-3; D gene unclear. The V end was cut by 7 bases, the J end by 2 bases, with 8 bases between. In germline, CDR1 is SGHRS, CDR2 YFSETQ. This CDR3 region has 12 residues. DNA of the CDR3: TGCGCCAGCCGAACAGACACAGATACGCAGTATTTT. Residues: CASRTDTDTQYF.

The CDR3 DNA sequence: TGTGCCTGGAGTGTGGTAGGGAACACTGAAGCTTTCTTT. It translates to CAWSVVGNTEAFF. The chain links TRBV30 to TRBJ1-1; D not certain. CDR1 is GTSNPN and CDR2 is SVGIG in the germline V gene (reference sequence). The length of the CDR3 is 13 residues. Trimming cost V 0 bases and J 1 base, with 6 bases left between them.

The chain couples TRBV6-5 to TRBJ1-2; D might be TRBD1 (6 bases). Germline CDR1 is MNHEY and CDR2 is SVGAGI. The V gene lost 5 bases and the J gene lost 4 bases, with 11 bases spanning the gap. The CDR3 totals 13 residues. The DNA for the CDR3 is TGTGCCAGCAGTAACGGACAGTTCTATGGCTACACCTTC. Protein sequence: CASSNGQFYGYTF.

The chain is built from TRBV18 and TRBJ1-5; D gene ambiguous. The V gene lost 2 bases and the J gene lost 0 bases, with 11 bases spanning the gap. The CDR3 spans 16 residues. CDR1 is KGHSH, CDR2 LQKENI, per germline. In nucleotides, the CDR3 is TGTGCCAGCTCACCATACAAGTCGGATAGCAATCAGCCCCAGCATTTT. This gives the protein CASSPYKSDSNQPQHF.

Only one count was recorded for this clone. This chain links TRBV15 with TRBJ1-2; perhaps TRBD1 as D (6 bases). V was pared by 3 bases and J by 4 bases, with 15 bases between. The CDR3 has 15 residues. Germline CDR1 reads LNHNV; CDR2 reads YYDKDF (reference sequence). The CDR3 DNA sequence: TGTGCCACCAGCAGCGGTGGCAGGGGAGTCTATGGCTACACCTTC. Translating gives CATSSGGRGVYGYTF.

The CDR3 loop reads CASSSGRSYGYTF. In DNA, the CDR3 is TGTGCCAGCAGCTCGGGACGGAGCTATGGCTACACCTTC. The J gene is TRBJ1-2, the V gene TRBV6-5; D may be TRBD1 (5 bases). This CDR3 region has 13 residues. Trimming pared 6 bases from V and 4 bases from J, leaving 12 bases between. CDR1 is MNHEY and CDR2 is SVGAGI in the germline V gene.

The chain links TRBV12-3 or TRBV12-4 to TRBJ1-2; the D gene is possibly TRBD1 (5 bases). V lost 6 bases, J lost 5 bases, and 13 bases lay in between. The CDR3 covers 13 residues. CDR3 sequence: CASSVLDTYGYTF. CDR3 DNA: TGTGCCAGCAGCGTTTTGGACACTTATGGCTACACCTTC.

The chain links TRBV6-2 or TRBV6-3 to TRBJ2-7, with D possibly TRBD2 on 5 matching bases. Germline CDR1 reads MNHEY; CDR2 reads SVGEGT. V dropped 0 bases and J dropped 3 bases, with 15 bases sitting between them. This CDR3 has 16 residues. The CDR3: CASSYSSGHGNYEQYF. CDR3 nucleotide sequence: TGTGCCAGCAGTTACTCGAGCGGCCACGGAAACTACGAGCAGTACTTC.

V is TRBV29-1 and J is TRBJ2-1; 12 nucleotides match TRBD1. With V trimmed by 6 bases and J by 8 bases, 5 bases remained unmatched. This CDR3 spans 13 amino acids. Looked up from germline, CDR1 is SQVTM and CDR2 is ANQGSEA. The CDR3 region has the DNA TGCAGCGTCGGGACAGGGGGCGAGGATGAGCAGTTCTTC. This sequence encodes CSVGTGGEDEQFF.

CDR3 coding DNA: TGTGCCAGCAGTTTTACCTGGGACATCGGCTATGGCTACACCTTC. This translates into CASSFTWDIGYGYTF. V is TRBV27 and J is TRBJ1-2, with D tentatively TRBD1 (6 bases). V dropped 3 bases and J dropped 4 bases, with 15 bases sitting between them. Germline V CDR1 and CDR2: MNHEY, SMNVEV (reference sequence). The CDR3 covers 15 residues.

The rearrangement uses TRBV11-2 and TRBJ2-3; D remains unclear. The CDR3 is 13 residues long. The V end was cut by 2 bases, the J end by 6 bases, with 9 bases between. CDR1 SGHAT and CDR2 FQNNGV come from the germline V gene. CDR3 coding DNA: TGTGCCAGCAGCTTATTAGGGTGGGATACGCAGTATTTT. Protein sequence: CASSLLGWDTQYF.

The DNA of the CDR3 is TGTGCCAGCAGTTACTCGGGGGGGCGAGGCTATGGCTACACCTTC. Translated: CASSYSGGRGYGYTF. The V gene is TRBV6-5, the J gene TRBJ1-2; perhaps TRBD1 as D (6 bases). This CDR3 has 15 amino acids. V lost 0 bases to trimming and J lost 4 bases, with 12 bases between them. Germline CDR1 is MNHEY and CDR2 is SVGAGI.

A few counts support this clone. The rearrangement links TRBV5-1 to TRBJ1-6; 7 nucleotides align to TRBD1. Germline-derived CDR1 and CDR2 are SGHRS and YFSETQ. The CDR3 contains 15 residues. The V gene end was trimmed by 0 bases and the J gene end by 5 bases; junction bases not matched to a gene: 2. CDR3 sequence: CASSLVGQDNSPLHF. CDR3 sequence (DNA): TGCGCCAGCAGCTTGGTCGGACAGGATAATTCACCCCTCCACTTT.

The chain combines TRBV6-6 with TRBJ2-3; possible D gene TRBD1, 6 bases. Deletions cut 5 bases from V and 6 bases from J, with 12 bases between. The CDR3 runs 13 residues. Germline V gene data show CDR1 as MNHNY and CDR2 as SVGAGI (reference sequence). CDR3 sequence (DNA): TGTGCCAGCAGTCGACAGGAGGTGGATACGCAGTATTTT. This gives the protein CASSRQEVDTQYF.

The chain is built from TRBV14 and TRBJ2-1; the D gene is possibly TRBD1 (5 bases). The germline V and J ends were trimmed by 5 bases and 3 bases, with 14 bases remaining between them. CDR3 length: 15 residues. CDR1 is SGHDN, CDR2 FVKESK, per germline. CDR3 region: CASSALRQIYNEQFF. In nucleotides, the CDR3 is TGTGCCAGCAGCGCACTAAGACAGATCTACAATGAGCAGTTCTTC. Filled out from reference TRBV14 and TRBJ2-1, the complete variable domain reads EAGVTQFPSHSVIEKGQTVTLRCDPISGHDNLYWYRRVMGKEIKFLLHFVKESKQDESGMPNNRFLAERTGGTYSTLKVQPAELEDSGVYFCASSALRQIYNEQFFGPGTRLTVL.

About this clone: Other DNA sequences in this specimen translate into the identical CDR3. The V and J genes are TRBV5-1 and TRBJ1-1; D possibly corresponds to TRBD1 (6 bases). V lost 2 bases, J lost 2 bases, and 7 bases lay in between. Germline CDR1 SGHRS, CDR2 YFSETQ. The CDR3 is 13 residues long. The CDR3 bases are TGCGCCAGCAGCTTCGGGGGCAACACTGAAGCTTTCTTT. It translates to CASSFGGNTEAFF. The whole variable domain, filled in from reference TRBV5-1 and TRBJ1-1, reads KAGVTQTPRYLIKTRGQQVTLSCSPISGHRSVSWYQQTPGQGLQFLFEYFSETQRNKGNFPGRFSGRQFSNSRSEMNVSTLELGDSALYLCASSFGGNTEAFFGQGTRLTVV.

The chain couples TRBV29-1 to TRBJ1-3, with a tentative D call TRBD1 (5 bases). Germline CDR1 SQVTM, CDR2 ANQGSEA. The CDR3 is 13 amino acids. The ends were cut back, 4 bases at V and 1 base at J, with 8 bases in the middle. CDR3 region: CSVAPGSGNTIYF. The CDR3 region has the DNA TGCAGCGTTGCCCCAGGGTCTGGAAACACCATATATTTT.

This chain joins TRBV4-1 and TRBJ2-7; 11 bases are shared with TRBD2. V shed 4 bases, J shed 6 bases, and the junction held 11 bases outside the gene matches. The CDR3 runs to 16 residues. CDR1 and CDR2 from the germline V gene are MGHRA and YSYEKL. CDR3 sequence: CASSPRFSGGALEQYF. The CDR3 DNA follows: TGCGCCAGCAGCCCTAGATTTAGCGGGGGGGCGCTCGAGCAGTACTTC.

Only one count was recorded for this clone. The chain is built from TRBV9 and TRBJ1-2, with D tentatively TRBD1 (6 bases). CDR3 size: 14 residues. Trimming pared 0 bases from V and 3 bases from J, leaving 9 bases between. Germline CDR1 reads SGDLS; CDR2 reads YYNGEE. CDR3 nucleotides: TGTGCCAGCAGCGTAGCGGGGGGCGACTATGGCTACACCTTC. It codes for CASSVAGGDYGYTF.

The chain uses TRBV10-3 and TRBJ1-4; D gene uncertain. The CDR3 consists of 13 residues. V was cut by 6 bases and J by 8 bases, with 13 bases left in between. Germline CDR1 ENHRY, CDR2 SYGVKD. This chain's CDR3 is CAISGSHGEKLFF. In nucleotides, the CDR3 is TGTGCCATCAGCGGGAGCCATGGGGAAAAACTGTTTTTT.

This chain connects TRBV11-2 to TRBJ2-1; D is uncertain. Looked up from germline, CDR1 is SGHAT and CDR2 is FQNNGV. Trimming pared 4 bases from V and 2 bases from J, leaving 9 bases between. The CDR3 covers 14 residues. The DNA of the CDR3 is TGTGCCAGCAGCTCCTTATCGGCCTACAATGAGCAGTTCTTC. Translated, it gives CASSSLSAYNEQFF. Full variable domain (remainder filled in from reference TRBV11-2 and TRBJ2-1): EAGVAQSPRYKIIEKRQSVAFWCNPISGHATLYWYQQILGQGPKLLIQFQNNGVVDDSQLPKDRFSAERLKGVDSTLKIQPAKLEDSAVYLCASSSLSAYNEQFFGPGTRLTVL.

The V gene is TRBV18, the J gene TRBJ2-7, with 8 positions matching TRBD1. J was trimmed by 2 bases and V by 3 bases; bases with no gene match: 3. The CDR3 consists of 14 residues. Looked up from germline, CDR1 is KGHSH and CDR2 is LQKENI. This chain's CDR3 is CASSPYRGAYEQYF. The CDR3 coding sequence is TGTGCCAGCTCACCGTACAGGGGGGCCTACGAGCAGTACTTC.

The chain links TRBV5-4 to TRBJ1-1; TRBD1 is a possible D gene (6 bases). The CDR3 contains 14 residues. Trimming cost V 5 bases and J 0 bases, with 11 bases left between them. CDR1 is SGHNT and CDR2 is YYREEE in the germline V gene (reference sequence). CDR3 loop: CASRMDSMNTEAFF. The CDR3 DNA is TGTGCCAGCAGGATGGACAGCATGAACACTGAAGCTTTCTTT.